Each of the 7 T cell receptor beta chains below was sequenced from the same sample in a study of breast tumors, draining lymph nodes, adjacent tissues. Axillary draining lymph nodes of breast cancer patients supplied the node samples. MiXCR, applied by TCRdb to the multiplex PCR reads, yields one record per CDR3 protein. The table has 200,000 or so distinct CDR3 sequences, approximately 30% seen once. The sample taken for sequencing was axillary lymph node tissue. Every receptor here comes from a female donor with breast cancer. Some clones in this sample may be carry-over from other donors' samples.

This clonotype was found many times. This sequence joins TRBV7-8 and TRBJ2-1; 7 bases are shared with TRBD2. Trimming removed 3 bases from V and 2 bases from J; junction bases left unmatched: 16. This CDR3 contains 19 residues. Germline-derived CDR1 and CDR2 are SGHVS and FQNEAQ. The CDR3 sequence: CASSFREGTGTYAYNEQFF. CDR3 in DNA: TGTGCCAGCAGCTTTAGGGAGGGGACGGGAACCTATGCCTACAATGAGCAGTTCTTC.

This clonotype was seen repeatedly, ten times or more. The chain links TRBV7-2 to TRBJ2-7; 10 nucleotides agree with TRBD1. Per germline, CDR1 SGHTA and CDR2 FQGNSA. Losses at the gene ends were 2 bases for V and 5 bases for J; bases not matched to a gene: 6. The length of the CDR3 is 15 residues. CDR3 bases: TGTGCCAGCAGCTTAAAGACAGGGGGCAGCGACGAGCAGTACTTC. Protein: CASSLKTGGSDEQYF.

Many counts were recorded for this clonotype. This rearrangement joins TRBV12-5 to TRBJ2-1, with a weak D call TRBD1 (5 bases). This CDR3 is 17 amino acids long. The germline V gene has CDR1 LGHNT and CDR2 FRNRAP. The V end was cut by 1 base, the J end by 0 bases, with 13 bases between. This chain's CDR3 is CASGLGGSLSSYNEQFF. The DNA for the CDR3 is TGTGCTAGTGGTTTGGGGGGCTCCCTGAGCTCCTACAATGAGCAGTTCTTC.

This clonotype was picked up many times. V usage is TRBV30 and J usage is TRBJ2-2; 9 nucleotides align to TRBD1. CDR3 length equals 15 residues. V lost 0 bases and J lost 3; bases outside the gene matches: 2. CDR1 is GTSNPN and CDR2 is SVGIG in the germline V gene (reference sequence). The CDR3: CAWSVTGGYTGELFF. CDR3 DNA: TGTGCCTGGAGTGTGACAGGGGGGTACACCGGGGAGCTGTTTTTT.

The sample holds many counts of this clonotype. This sequence joins TRBV6-6 and TRBJ1-2, with 8 bases aligning to TRBD1. CDR1 is MNHNY and CDR2 is SVGAGI in the germline V gene (reference sequence). The CDR3 spans 15 residues. Trimming took 2 bases from V and 1 from J; bases not matched to a gene: 3. CDR3: CASSYDRGLNYGYTF. The CDR3 DNA is TGTGCCAGCAGTTACGACAGGGGCCTTAACTATGGCTACACCTTC.

This clonotype was seen more than once but under ten times. This rearrangement joins TRBV28 to TRBJ2-7; no definite D call. V was clipped by 5 bases and J by 2 bases, with 7 bases between them. Looked up from germline, CDR1 is MDHEN and CDR2 is SYDVKM. This CDR3 spans 12 amino acids. Here the CDR3 DNA reads TGTGCCAGCAGTGAGCAAACCTACGAGCAGTACTTC. It translates to CASSEQTYEQYF. Together with reference TRBV28 and TRBJ2-7, the CDR3 gives the full variable domain: DVKVTQSSRYLVKRTGEKVFLECVQDMDHENMFWYRQDPGLGLRLIYFSYDVKMKEKGDIPEGYSVSREKKERFSLILESASTNQTSMYLCASSEQTYEQYFGPGTRLTVT.

This clonotype has more than one count but fewer than ten. The chain is built from TRBV27 and TRBJ2-3; D is ambiguous. CDR3 length: 13 residues. The germline V and J ends were trimmed by 2 bases and 8 bases, with 11 bases remaining between them. Germline V gene sequence: CDR1 MNHEY, CDR2 SMNVEV (reference sequence). CDR3 in amino acids: CASSLNGVGTQYF. The CDR3 DNA is TGTGCCAGCAGTTTAAATGGGGTGGGTACGCAGTATTTT.